These T cell receptor beta chains were read from a single sample in a study of blood T cell repertoires in COVID-19. The table came from immunoSEQ multiplex PCR; TCRdb's copy has only in-frame clones and leaves some out. The data show approximately 320,000 clones, roughly 90% seen once. The sample taken for sequencing was PBMCs or T cells enriched from blood (not recorded which). These receptors were taken from a man aged 55 to 69 who had recovered from COVID-19. The CDR3 runs from the conserved cysteine through the conserved F or W. Fields, in order: D gene, V gene, clone size, J gene, CDR3 protein, CDR3 DNA. A D gene is named only where the DNA matches it firmly. Where a row states a size, it is once, few, many or the class of an expanded clone; other rows omit it.

d_gene: NA
v_gene: TRBV3-1/TRBV3-2
abundance: NA
j_gene: TRBJ2-1
CDR3aa: CASSPGRGSYNEQFF
CDR3nt: TGTGCCAGCAGCCCGGGGAGGGGGTCCTACAATGAGCAGTTCTTC

d_gene: NA
v_gene: TRBV9
abundance: once
j_gene: TRBJ1-6
CDR3aa: CASSPGESYNSPLHF
CDR3nt: TGTGCCAGCAGCCCCGGTGAGTCCTATAATTCACCCCTCCACTTT

d_gene: TRBD1
v_gene: TRBV29-1
abundance: NA
j_gene: TRBJ2-7
CDR3aa: CSVERSGTVMGQYF
CDR3nt: TGCAGCGTTGAACGATCCGGGACAGTGATGGGGCAGTACTTC

d_gene: NA
v_gene: TRBV11-1
abundance: NA
j_gene: TRBJ2-1
CDR3aa: CASSRPGGGEQFF
CDR3nt: TGTGCCAGCAGCCGCCCCGGGGGAGGTGAGCAGTTCTTC

d_gene: NA
v_gene: TRBV27
abundance: NA
j_gene: TRBJ1-1
CDR3aa: CASSLTENTEAFF
CDR3nt: TGTGCCAGCAGTTTGACAGAAAACACTGAAGCTTTCTTT

d_gene: NA
v_gene: TRBV5-1
abundance: NA
j_gene: TRBJ1-1
CDR3aa: CASSQDRNTEAFF
CDR3nt: TGCGCCAGCAGCCAAGACAGAAACACTGAAGCTTTCTTT

d_gene: TRBD1
v_gene: TRBV7-2
abundance: NA
j_gene: TRBJ1-6
CDR3aa: CASSTRQGARNSPLHF
CDR3nt: TGTGCCAGCAGCACGCGACAGGGGGCGCGGAATTCACCCCTCCACTTT

d_gene: NA
v_gene: TRBV4-1
abundance: NA
j_gene: TRBJ1-3
CDR3aa: CASSRAGLSGNTIYF
CDR3nt: TGCGCCAGCAGCCGGGCGGGACTCTCTGGAAACACCATATATTTT

d_gene: TRBD1
v_gene: TRBV4-2
abundance: NA
j_gene: TRBJ1-2
CDR3aa: CASSQEGQDNYGYTF
CDR3nt: TGTGCCAGCAGCCAAGAGGGACAGGATAACTATGGCTACACCTTC

d_gene: TRBD1
v_gene: TRBV9
abundance: NA
j_gene: TRBJ1-6
CDR3aa: CASSEAGQGNSPLHF
CDR3nt: TGTGCCAGCAGCGAAGCGGGACAGGGAAATTCACCCCTCCACTTT

d_gene: TRBD1
v_gene: TRBV15
abundance: NA
j_gene: TRBJ1-5
CDR3aa: CATSTGTVSNQPQHF
CDR3nt: TGTGCCACCAGCACCGGGACAGTTAGCAATCAGCCCCAGCATTTT

d_gene: NA
v_gene: TRBV3-1/TRBV3-2
abundance: NA
j_gene: TRBJ1-2
CDR3aa: CASSQVGGVGGYTF
CDR3nt: TGTGCCAGCAGCCAAGTAGGAGGGGTAGGTGGCTACACCTTC

d_gene: TRBD1
v_gene: TRBV19
abundance: NA
j_gene: TRBJ1-1
CDR3aa: CASSLTGGSSGTEAFF
CDR3nt: TGTGCCAGTAGCTTGACAGGGGGGTCTTCGGGCACTGAAGCTTTCTTT

d_gene: NA
v_gene: TRBV2
abundance: NA
j_gene: TRBJ1-2
CDR3aa: CASSGDPGAGANYGYTF
CDR3nt: TGTGCCAGCAGTGGGGATCCAGGGGCAGGGGCTAACTATGGCTACACCTTC

d_gene: NA
v_gene: TRBV24-1
abundance: NA
j_gene: TRBJ2-5
CDR3aa: CATRAAGNQETQYF
CDR3nt: TGTGCCACCAGGGCGGCGGGGAACCAAGAGACCCAGTACTTC

d_gene: TRBD2
v_gene: TRBV3-1/TRBV3-2
abundance: NA
j_gene: TRBJ2-1
CDR3aa: CASSLTSGINNEQFF
CDR3nt: TGTGCCAGCAGCCTGACTAGCGGGATCAACAATGAGCAGTTCTTC

d_gene: TRBD1
v_gene: TRBV11-2
abundance: NA
j_gene: TRBJ2-1
CDR3aa: CASSLGQGDEQFF
CDR3nt: TGTGCCAGCAGCTTGGGACAGGGAGACGAGCAGTTCTTC

d_gene: TRBD2
v_gene: TRBV24-1
abundance: NA
j_gene: TRBJ2-3
CDR3aa: CATSDHPPSGSWGSTDTQYF
CDR3nt: TGTGCCACCAGTGACCACCCCCCTAGCGGGAGCTGGGGGAGCACAGATACGCAGTATTTT

d_gene: NA
v_gene: TRBV4-1
abundance: NA
j_gene: TRBJ2-1
CDR3aa: CASTYRVSSYNEQFF
CDR3nt: TGCGCCAGCACCTACAGGGTTAGCTCCTACAATGAGCAGTTCTTC

d_gene: NA
v_gene: TRBV7-8
abundance: NA
j_gene: TRBJ2-1
CDR3aa: CASSLTTREQFF
CDR3nt: TGTGCCAGCAGCTTAACGACACGTGAGCAGTTCTTC

d_gene: NA
v_gene: TRBV30
abundance: NA
j_gene: TRBJ2-6
CDR3aa: CAWDLSGANVLTF
CDR3nt: TGTGCCTGGGACCTATCTGGGGCCAACGTCCTGACTTTC

d_gene: TRBD1
v_gene: TRBV4-1
abundance: NA
j_gene: TRBJ2-3
CDR3aa: CASSQQGVGTDTQYF
CDR3nt: TGCGCCAGCAGCCAACAGGGGGTCGGCACAGATACGCAGTATTTT

d_gene: TRBD1
v_gene: TRBV12-3/TRBV12-4
abundance: once
j_gene: TRBJ1-5
CDR3aa: CASSRQGEQPQHF
CDR3nt: TGTGCCAGCAGCAGACAGGGGGAACAGCCCCAGCATTTT

d_gene: TRBD1
v_gene: TRBV6-1
abundance: NA
j_gene: TRBJ1-4
CDR3aa: CASSARDRVGNEKLFF
CDR3nt: TGTGCCAGCAGTGCCAGAGACAGGGTCGGGAATGAAAAACTGTTTTTT

d_gene: NA
v_gene: TRBV18
abundance: NA
j_gene: TRBJ1-3
CDR3aa: CASSPVSRDDTIYF
CDR3nt: TGTGCCAGCTCACCAGTGTCCAGGGATGACACCATATATTTT

d_gene: NA
v_gene: TRBV4-2
abundance: NA
j_gene: TRBJ1-5
CDR3aa: CASSQEGNTYQPQHF
CDR3nt: TGTGCCAGCAGCCAGGAGGGGAATACCTATCAGCCCCAGCATTTT

d_gene: TRBD1
v_gene: TRBV5-6
abundance: NA
j_gene: TRBJ2-7
CDR3aa: CASSLVFGTASYEQYF
CDR3nt: TGTGCCAGCAGCTTGGTTTTCGGGACAGCCTCCTACGAGCAGTACTTC

d_gene: NA
v_gene: TRBV4-1
abundance: NA
j_gene: TRBJ1-5
CDR3aa: CASSQVGQSNQPQHF
CDR3nt: TGCGCCAGCAGCCAAGTTGGACAGAGCAATCAGCCCCAGCATTTT

d_gene: NA
v_gene: TRBV5-1
abundance: NA
j_gene: TRBJ2-7
CDR3aa: CASSFAAGLYEQYF
CDR3nt: TGCGCCAGCAGCTTTGCGGCAGGGCTTTACGAGCAGTACTTC